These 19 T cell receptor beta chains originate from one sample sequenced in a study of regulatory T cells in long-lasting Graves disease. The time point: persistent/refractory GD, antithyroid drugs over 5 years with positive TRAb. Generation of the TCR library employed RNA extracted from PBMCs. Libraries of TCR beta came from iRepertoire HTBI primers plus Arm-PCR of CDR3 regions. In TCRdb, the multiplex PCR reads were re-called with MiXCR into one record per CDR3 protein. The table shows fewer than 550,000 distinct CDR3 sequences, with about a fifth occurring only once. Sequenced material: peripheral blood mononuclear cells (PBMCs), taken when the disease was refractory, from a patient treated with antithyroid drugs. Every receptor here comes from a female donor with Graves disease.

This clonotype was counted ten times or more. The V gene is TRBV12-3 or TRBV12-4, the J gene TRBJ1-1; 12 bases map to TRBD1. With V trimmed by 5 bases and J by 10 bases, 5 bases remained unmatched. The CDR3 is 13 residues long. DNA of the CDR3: TGTGCCAGCAGTCGGGACAGGGGGCTTATAGCTTTCTTT. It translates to CASSRDRGLIAFF.

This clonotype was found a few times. The CDR3 region has the DNA TGTGCCAGCAGCTTATGGACTAGCCGGGACGGGGAGCTGTTTTTT. Translation gives CASSLWTSRDGELFF. The chain carries TRBV7-9 and TRBJ2-2; TRBD2 agrees at 8 bases. Germline CDR1 reads SEHNR; CDR2 reads FQNEAQ (reference sequence). CDR3 length: 15 residues. The V and J ends lost 2 bases and 7 bases, in that order; junction bases with no gene match: 6.

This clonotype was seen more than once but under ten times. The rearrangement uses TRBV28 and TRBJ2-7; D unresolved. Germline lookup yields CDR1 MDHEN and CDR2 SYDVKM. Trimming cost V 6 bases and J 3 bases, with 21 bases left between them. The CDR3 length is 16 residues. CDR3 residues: CASSSSLRAPGYEQYF. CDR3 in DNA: TGTGCCAGCAGCTCCTCGTTAAGGGCCCCGGGCTACGAGCAGTACTTC.

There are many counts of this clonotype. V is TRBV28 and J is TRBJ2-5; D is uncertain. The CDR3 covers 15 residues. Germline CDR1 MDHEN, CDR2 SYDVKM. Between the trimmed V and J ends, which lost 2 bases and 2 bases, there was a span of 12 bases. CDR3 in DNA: TGTGCCAGCAGTTTAGGTTTTCCGCCTCAAGAGACCCAGTACTTC. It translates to CASSLGFPPQETQYF.

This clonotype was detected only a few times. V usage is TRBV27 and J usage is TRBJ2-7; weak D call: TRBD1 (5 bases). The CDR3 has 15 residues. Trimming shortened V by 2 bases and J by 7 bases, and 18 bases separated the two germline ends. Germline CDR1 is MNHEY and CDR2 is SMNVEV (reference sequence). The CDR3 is CASSLGQGLMGEQYF. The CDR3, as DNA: TGTGCCAGCAGTTTAGGGCAGGGCCTAATGGGAGAGCAGTACTTC.

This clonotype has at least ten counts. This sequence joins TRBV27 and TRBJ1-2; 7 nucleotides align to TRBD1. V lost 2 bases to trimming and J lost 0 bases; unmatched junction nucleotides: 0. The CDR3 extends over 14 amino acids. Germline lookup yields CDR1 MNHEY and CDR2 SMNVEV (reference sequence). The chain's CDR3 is CASSLQGANYGYTF. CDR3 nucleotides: TGTGCCAGCAGTTTACAGGGGGCTAACTATGGCTACACCTTC.

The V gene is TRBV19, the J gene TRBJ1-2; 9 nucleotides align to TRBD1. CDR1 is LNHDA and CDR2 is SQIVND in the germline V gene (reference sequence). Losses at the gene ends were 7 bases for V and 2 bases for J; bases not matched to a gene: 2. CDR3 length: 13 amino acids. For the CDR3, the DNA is TGTGCCAGTATGGGGACAGGGAACTATGGCTACACCTTC. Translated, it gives CASMGTGNYGYTF.

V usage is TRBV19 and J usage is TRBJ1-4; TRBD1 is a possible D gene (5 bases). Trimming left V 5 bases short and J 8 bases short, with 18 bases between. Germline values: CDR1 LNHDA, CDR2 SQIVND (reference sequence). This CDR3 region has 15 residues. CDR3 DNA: TGTGCCAGTAGTTCCCGGGGACCAATTCAGGAAAAACTGTTTTTT. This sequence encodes CASSSRGPIQEKLFF. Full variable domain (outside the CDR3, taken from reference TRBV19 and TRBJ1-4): DGGITQSPKYLFRKEGQNVTLSCEQNLNHDAMYWYRQDPGQGLRLIYYSQIVNDFQKGDIAEGYSVSREKKESFPLTVTSAQKNPTAFYLCASSSRGPIQEKLFFGSGTQLSVL.

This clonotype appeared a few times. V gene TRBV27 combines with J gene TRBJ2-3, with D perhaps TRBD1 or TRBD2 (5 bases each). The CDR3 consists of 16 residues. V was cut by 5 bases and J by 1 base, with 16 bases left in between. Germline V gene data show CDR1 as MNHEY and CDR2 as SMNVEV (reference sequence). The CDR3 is CASSNFRDGRTDTQYF. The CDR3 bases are TGTGCCAGCAGTAACTTTCGGGACGGACGCACAGATACGCAGTATTTT.

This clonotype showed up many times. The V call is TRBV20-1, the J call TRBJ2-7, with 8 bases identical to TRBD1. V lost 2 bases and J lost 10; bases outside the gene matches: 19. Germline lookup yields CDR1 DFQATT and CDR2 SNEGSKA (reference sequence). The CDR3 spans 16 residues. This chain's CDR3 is CSARLYGRGLDGDQYF. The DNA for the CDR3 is TGCAGTGCTAGACTCTACGGCAGGGGGCTCGACGGCGATCAGTACTTC.

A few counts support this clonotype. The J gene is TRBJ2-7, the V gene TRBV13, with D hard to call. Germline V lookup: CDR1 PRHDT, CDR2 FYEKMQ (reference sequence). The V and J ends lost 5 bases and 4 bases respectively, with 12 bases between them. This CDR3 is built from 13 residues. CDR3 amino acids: CASSVGGRYEQYF. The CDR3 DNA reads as TGTGCCAGCAGCGTTGGTGGCAGATACGAGCAGTACTTC.

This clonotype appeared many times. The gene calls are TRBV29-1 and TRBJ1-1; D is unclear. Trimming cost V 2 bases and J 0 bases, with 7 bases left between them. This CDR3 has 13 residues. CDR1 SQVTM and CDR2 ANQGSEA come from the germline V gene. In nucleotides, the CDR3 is TGCAGCGTTGAAAAAGGGATGAACACTGAAGCTTTCTTT. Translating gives CSVEKGMNTEAFF. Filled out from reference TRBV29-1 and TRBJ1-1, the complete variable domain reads SAVISQKPSRDICQRGTSLTIQCQVDSQVTMMFWYRQQPGQSLTLIATANQGSEATYESGFVIDKFPISRPNLTFSTLTVSNMSPEDSSIYLCSVEKGMNTEAFFGQGTRLTVV.

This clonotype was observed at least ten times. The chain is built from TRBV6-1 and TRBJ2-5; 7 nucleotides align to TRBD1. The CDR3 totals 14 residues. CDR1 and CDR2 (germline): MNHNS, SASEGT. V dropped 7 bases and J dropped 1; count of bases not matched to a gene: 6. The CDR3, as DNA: TGTGCCAGCACCACCGGGACAGCCCAAGAGACCCAGTACTTC. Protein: CASTTGTAQETQYF.

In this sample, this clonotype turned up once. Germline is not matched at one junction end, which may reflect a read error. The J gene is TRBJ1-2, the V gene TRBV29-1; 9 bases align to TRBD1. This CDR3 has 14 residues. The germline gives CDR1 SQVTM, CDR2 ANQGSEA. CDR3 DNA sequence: TGCAGCATTGAAGCGACAGGGGGGGATTATGGCTACACCTTC. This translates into CSIEATGGDYGYTF.

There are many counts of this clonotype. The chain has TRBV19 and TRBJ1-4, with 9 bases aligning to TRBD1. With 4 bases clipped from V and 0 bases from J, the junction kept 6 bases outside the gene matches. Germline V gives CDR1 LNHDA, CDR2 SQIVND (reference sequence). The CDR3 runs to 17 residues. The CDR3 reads CASSKDRGSATNEKLFF. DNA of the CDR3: TGTGCCAGTAGTAAGGACAGGGGATCTGCAACTAATGAAAAACTGTTTTTT.

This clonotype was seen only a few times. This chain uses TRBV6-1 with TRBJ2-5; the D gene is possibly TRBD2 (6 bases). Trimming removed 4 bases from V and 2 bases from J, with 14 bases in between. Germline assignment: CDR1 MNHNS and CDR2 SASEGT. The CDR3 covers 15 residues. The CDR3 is CASSGKTRLQETQYF. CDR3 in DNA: TGTGCCAGCAGTGGAAAGACTAGGCTACAAGAGACCCAGTACTTC.

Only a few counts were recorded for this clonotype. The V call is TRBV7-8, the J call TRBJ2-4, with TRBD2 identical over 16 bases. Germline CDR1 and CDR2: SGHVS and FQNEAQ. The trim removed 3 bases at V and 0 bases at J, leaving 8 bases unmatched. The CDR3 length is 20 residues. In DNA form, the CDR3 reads TGTGCCAGCAGCTTGACCGGGACTAGCGGGAGGGCCATAGCCAAAAACATTCAGTACTTC. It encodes CASSLTGTSGRAIAKNIQYF.

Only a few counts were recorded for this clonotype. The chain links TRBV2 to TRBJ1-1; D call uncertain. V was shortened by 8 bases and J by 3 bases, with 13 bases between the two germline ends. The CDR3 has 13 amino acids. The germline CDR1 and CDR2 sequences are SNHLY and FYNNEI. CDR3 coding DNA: TGTGCCAGCTGGTGGGCTGGGGACACTGAAGCTTTCTTT. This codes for CASWWAGDTEAFF. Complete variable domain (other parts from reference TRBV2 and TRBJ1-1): EPEVTQTPSHQVTQMGQEVILRCVPISNHLYFYWYRQILGQKVEFLVSFYNNEISEKSEIFDDQFSVERPDGSNFTLKIRSTKLEDSAMYFCASWWAGDTEAFFGQGTRLTVV.

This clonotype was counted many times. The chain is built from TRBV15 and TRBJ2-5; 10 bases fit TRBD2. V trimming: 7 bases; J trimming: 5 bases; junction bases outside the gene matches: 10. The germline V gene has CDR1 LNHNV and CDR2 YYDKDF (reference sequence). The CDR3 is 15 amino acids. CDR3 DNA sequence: TGTGCCACCAAGGATCTAGCGGGAGTTGGGGAGACCCAGTACTTC. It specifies CATKDLAGVGETQYF.